These 22 T cell receptor beta chains originate from one sample sequenced in a study of spatial heterogeneity in lung cancer. Findings of the study overall: Counts of expanded intratumoral alpha and beta TCRs tracked tumor mutation counts.

The antigens these receptors bind are not known. Time point specified: sample taken at primary tumor resection. Using its own MiXCR run on the 5' RACE reads, TCRdb lists one record per CDR3 protein. Among over 10,000 distinct CDR3 sequences, 5.1% were seen once, and the ten largest hold 25%. The sequencing used lung tumor tissue, collected at surgery. The receptors stem from a male donor with early-stage non-small cell lung cancer.

This clonotype was counted many times. The library was designed around alpha chains, so this beta chain is a stray read whose abundance carries little weight. The chain couples TRBV7-9 to TRBJ2-7; no definite D call. Trimming took off 1 base at V and 6 bases at J, with 10 bases between the two ends. This CDR3 comprises 13 residues. CDR1 and CDR2 (germline): SEHNR, FQNEAQ (reference sequence). In DNA form, the CDR3 reads TGTGCCAGCAGCTTAGACGGCAGATCCGAGCAGTACTTC. The encoded protein is CASSLDGRSEQYF.

This clonotype has only a few counts. For a library built for alpha chains, this beta chain is a stray read; little rests on its size. This rearrangement joins TRBV28 to TRBJ1-2; D unresolved. V was clipped by 6 bases and J by 6 bases, with 14 bases between them. The CDR3 consists of 13 residues. From germline, CDR1 is MDHEN and CDR2 SYDVKM. DNA for the CDR3: TGTGCCAGCAGCCGGCGGGTCTCTGATGGCTACACCTTC. It specifies CASSRRVSDGYTF.

This clonotype was detected many times. This beta chain is an unintended read in a library built for alpha chains; its size means little. The chain uses TRBV20-1 and TRBJ1-5; D not resolved. V dropped 6 bases and J dropped 0 bases, with 6 bases sitting between them. CDR1 is DFQATT and CDR2 is SNEGSKA in the germline V gene (reference sequence). CDR3 length: 12 residues. Written as DNA, the CDR3 is TGCAGTGCCCAATATAGCAATCAGCCCCAGCATTTT. Protein sequence: CSAQYSNQPQHF.

This clonotype was detected ten times or more. The library was designed around alpha chains, so this beta chain is a stray read whose abundance carries little weight. The chain uses TRBV11-2 and TRBJ2-5; D is possibly TRBD1 (6 bases). This CDR3 has 13 residues. Trimming took 6 bases from V and 4 from J, leaving 12 bases between them. Germline CDR1 is SGHAT and CDR2 is FQNNGV. CDR3 protein: CASRPGVGETQYF. The CDR3 nucleotides read TGTGCCAGCAGACCAGGGGTGGGAGAGACCCAGTACTTC.

This clonotype was picked up many times. This beta chain is a stray read from a library made for alpha chains; its abundance is not meaningful. This chain joins TRBV9 and TRBJ1-3; D is perhaps TRBD1 (6 bases). Per germline, CDR1 SGDLS and CDR2 YYNGEE. V was trimmed by 0 bases and J by 9 bases, leaving 13 bases between them. The CDR3 spans 14 residues. DNA for the CDR3: TGTGCCAGCAGCGTAGCAGGGGACCTACCCACCATATATTTT. It translates to CASSVAGDLPTIYF.

This clonotype occurred a few times. Within a library made for alpha chains, this beta chain is off target, and its count is uninformative. V gene TRBV6-2 or TRBV6-3 combines with J gene TRBJ2-7; TRBD1 agrees at 7 bases. The CDR3 covers 15 residues. Losses at the gene ends were 6 bases for V and 3 bases for J; bases not matched to a gene: 11. The germline V gene has CDR1 MNHEY and CDR2 SVGEGT. The CDR3 reads CASSSRDRHHYEQYF. For the CDR3, the DNA is TGTGCCAGCAGCTCGAGGGACAGACACCACTACGAGCAGTACTTC.

Many counts were recorded for this clonotype. The library was designed around alpha chains, so this beta chain is a stray read whose abundance carries little weight. V is TRBV12-3 or TRBV12-4 and J is TRBJ2-2; D is perhaps TRBD2 (5 bases). This CDR3 spans 13 amino acids. Between the trimmed V and J ends, which lost 7 bases and 8 bases, there was a span of 14 bases. The CDR3 DNA sequence: TGTGCCAGCACCCCGGACGCGGGTGGGGAGCTGTTTTTT. Translated, it gives CASTPDAGGELFF.

This clonotype was counted many times. This beta chain lies outside the target of a library built for alpha chains; its clone size means little. V and J are TRBV3-1 and TRBJ2-2; a possible D gene is TRBD1 (5 bases). Germline V lookup: CDR1 LGHDT, CDR2 YNNKEL (reference sequence). The CDR3 covers 15 residues. Between the trimmed V and J ends, which lost 1 base and 2 bases, there was a span of 8 bases. CDR3: CASSQGTKNTGELFF. The DNA for the CDR3 is TGTGCCAGCAGCCAAGGGACAAAAAACACCGGGGAGCTGTTTTTT.

This clonotype was seen repeatedly, ten times or more. With the library built for alpha chains, this beta chain is off target and its frequency is not meaningful. The chain uses TRBV7-2 and TRBJ1-2; D gene unclear. Trimming took 0 bases from V and 0 from J, leaving 14 bases between them. Per germline, CDR1 SGHTA and CDR2 FQGNSA. The CDR3 has 17 amino acids. CDR3: CASSLAAGSRSNYGYTF. In DNA, the CDR3 is TGTGCCAGCAGCTTAGCGGCGGGGTCCCGTTCTAACTATGGCTACACCTTC.

This clonotype is classed as medium-sized. This beta chain is a stray read from a library made for alpha chains; its abundance is not meaningful. This chain uses TRBV20-1 with TRBJ1-6; D gene uncertain. This CDR3 is built from 15 residues. Germline V gene lookup returns CDR1 DFQATT and CDR2 SNEGSKA (reference sequence). Trimming stripped 2 bases from V and 0 bases from J, with 8 bases between. The CDR3 DNA reads TGCAGTGCTAGAACCCCGAGCTCCTATAATTCACCCCTCCACTTT. Its protein is CSARTPSSYNSPLHF.

In this sample, this clonotype is medium-sized. This beta chain turned up in a library designed for alpha chains; as an off-target read, its abundance says little. For the CDR3, the DNA is TGTGCCAGCAGTATCAGTTTGGGCGTAGACACTGCCTACGAGCAGTACTTC. It encodes CASSISLGVDTAYEQYF. The J gene is TRBJ2-7, the V gene TRBV28, with D hard to call. V was clipped by 5 bases and J by 2 bases, with 22 bases between them. Germline CDR1 and CDR2: MDHEN and SYDVKM. The CDR3 length is 17 residues.

This clonotype has ten or more counts. Because this beta chain is a stray read in a library intended to capture alpha chains, its abundance should not be given much weight. The chain couples TRBV2 to TRBJ2-7; D is perhaps TRBD2 (5 bases). The germline V and J ends were trimmed by 6 bases and 2 bases, with 14 bases remaining between them. The germline V gene encodes CDR1 SNHLY and CDR2 FYNNEI. The CDR3 runs to 14 residues. The CDR3 protein is CASRQTHGTYEQYF. CDR3 bases: TGTGCCAGCAGGCAGACCCACGGGACCTACGAGCAGTACTTC.

This clonotype showed up many times. For a library built for alpha chains, this beta chain is a stray read; little rests on its size. The chain uses TRBV15 and TRBJ2-5; 12 nucleotides match TRBD2. Germline lookup yields CDR1 LNHNV and CDR2 YYDKDF (reference sequence). This CDR3 is 17 amino acids long. The J segment lost 2 bases and the V segment lost 0 bases, leaving 4 bases of the junction unmatched. CDR3 nucleotides: TGTGCCACCAGCAGAGAACTAGCGGGGGGCCGACAAGAGACCCAGTACTTC. Translation gives CATSRELAGGRQETQYF.

This clonotype was seen many times. Because this beta chain is a stray read in a library intended to capture alpha chains, its abundance should not be given much weight. CDR3 residues: CSARDAGGTADTQYF. In nucleotides, the CDR3 is TGCAGTGCTAGAGATGCGGGGGGGACTGCAGATACGCAGTATTTT. This sequence joins TRBV20-1 and TRBJ2-3, with 9 nucleotides matching TRBD2. Germline trimming cut 0 bases from V and 4 bases from J; bases unmatched to any gene: 5. From germline, CDR1 is DFQATT and CDR2 SNEGSKA (reference sequence). This CDR3 contains 15 residues.

This clonotype was detected ten times or more. This beta chain is off target for a library built for alpha chains, so its abundance means little. V gene TRBV10-2 combines with J gene TRBJ2-1; 15 nucleotides align to TRBD2. Germline CDR1 and CDR2: WSHSY and SAAADI. With V trimmed by 8 bases and J by 0 bases, 8 bases remained unmatched. The CDR3 length is 18 residues. CDR3 amino acids: CASRRTSGGVDSYNEQFF. The CDR3 DNA follows: TGCGCCAGCCGCCGGACTAGCGGGGGGGTGGACTCCTACAATGAGCAGTTCTTC.

There are many counts of this clonotype. Because the library targeted alpha chains, this beta chain is an off-target read whose size means little. The rearrangement links TRBV7-8 to TRBJ1-6; TRBD1 agrees at 8 bases. The CDR3 length is 15 residues. The J segment lost 8 bases and the V segment lost 6 bases, leaving 9 bases of the junction unmatched. Per germline, CDR1 SGHVS and CDR2 FQNEAQ. The CDR3 region is CASSLSGQGDSPLHF. CDR3 in DNA: TGTGCCAGCAGTTTATCAGGACAGGGAGATTCACCCCTCCACTTT.

This clonotype was seen ten or more times. This beta chain is off target for a library built for alpha chains, so its abundance means little. The chain links TRBV6-5 to TRBJ2-3; either TRBD1 or TRBD2 may supply D (5 bases each). Germline V gives CDR1 MNHEY, CDR2 SVGAGI. The CDR3 is 14 amino acids. V lost 6 bases and J 4 bases, leaving 14 bases between the germline ends. CDR3 residues: CASSGTPRADTQYF. For the CDR3, the DNA is TGTGCCAGCAGCGGGACCCCGAGGGCAGATACGCAGTATTTT.

The table lists this clonotype with many counts. Because this beta chain is a stray read in a library intended to capture alpha chains, its abundance should not be given much weight. This chain uses TRBV7-2 with TRBJ1-6; D unresolved. The CDR3 covers 15 residues. The V gene's germline CDR1 is SGHTA and CDR2 FQGNSA. The V and J ends lost 3 bases and 2 bases respectively, with 8 bases between them. The CDR3 DNA follows: TGTGCCAGCAGCTTGAGTGGACCCTATAATTCACCCCTCCACTTT. It encodes CASSLSGPYNSPLHF.

This clonotype was seen at least ten times. The size of this beta chain means little, since it is a stray read in a library made for alpha chains. The CDR3 nucleotides are TGTGCCAGCAGCGCACGACTAGCGGGCCTACGCACAGATACGCAGTATTTT. Translating gives CASSARLAGLRTDTQYF. This chain uses TRBV11-2 with TRBJ2-3; 10 nucleotides match TRBD2. The trim removed 5 bases at V and 1 base at J, leaving 9 bases unmatched. Per germline, CDR1 SGHAT and CDR2 FQNNGV. The CDR3 has 17 residues.

The table lists this clonotype with a few counts. The library was built for alpha chains, so this beta chain is an off-target read and its size means little. V gene TRBV28 combines with J gene TRBJ2-1; D gene uncertain. The CDR3 runs to 13 residues. V lost 1 base, J lost 4 bases, and 5 bases lay in between. Germline V gene lookup returns CDR1 MDHEN and CDR2 SYDVKM. The CDR3: CASSLLGYNEQFF. The CDR3 nucleotides are TGTGCCAGCAGTTTATTAGGGTACAATGAGCAGTTCTTC.

Points on this clonotype: A much more abundant neighbour one base away suggests this may be a read error. With the library built for alpha chains, this beta chain is off target and its frequency is not meaningful. The chain joins TRBV10-3 to TRBJ2-7; 10 positions match TRBD1. Germline V CDR1 and CDR2: ENHRY, SYGVKD. This CDR3 is built from 11 residues. The CDR3 is CAVSPGTGAIF. CDR3 coding DNA: TGTGCCGTCAGTCCCGGGACAGGGGCGATATTC.

In its sample, this clonotype was seen many times. Being off target in a library aimed at alpha chains, this beta chain has a size of little meaning. This chain links TRBV7-2 with TRBJ1-6, with TRBD1 matching over 8 bases. V gave up 5 bases and J gave up 5 bases; unmatched junction bases: 11. From germline, CDR1 is SGHTA and CDR2 FQGNSA. The CDR3 contains 17 residues. The CDR3 is CASSRPGGGWDNSPLHF. The CDR3 DNA reads as TGTGCCAGCAGCCGCCCAGGGGGCGGTTGGGATAATTCACCCCTCCACTTT.